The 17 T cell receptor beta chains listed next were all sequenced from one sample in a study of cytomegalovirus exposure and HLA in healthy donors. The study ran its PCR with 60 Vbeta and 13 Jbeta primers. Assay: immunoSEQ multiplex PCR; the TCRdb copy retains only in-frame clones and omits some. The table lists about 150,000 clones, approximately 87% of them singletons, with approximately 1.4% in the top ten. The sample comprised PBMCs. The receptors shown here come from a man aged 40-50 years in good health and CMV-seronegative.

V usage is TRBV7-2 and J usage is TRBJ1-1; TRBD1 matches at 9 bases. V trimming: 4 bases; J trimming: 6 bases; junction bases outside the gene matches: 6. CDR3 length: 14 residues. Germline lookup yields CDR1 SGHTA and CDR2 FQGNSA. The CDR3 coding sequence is TGTGCCAGCAGCTGGGGACAGGGTGAAGCTGAAGCTTTCTTT. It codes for CASSWGQGEAEAFF.

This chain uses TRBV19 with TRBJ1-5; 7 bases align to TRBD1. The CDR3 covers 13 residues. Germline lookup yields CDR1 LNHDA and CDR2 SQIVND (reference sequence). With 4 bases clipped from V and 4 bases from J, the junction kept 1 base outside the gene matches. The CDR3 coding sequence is TGTGCCAGTAGTAGGGGACAGAATCAGCCCCAGCATTTT. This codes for CASSRGQNQPQHF.

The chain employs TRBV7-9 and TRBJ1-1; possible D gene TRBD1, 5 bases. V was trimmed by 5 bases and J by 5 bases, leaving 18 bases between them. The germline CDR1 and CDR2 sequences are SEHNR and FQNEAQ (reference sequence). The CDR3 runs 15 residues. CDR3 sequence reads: CASSPRGPGGTEAFF. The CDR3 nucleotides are TGTGCCAGCAGCCCCCGGGGCCCCGGGGGGACTGAAGCTTTCTTT.

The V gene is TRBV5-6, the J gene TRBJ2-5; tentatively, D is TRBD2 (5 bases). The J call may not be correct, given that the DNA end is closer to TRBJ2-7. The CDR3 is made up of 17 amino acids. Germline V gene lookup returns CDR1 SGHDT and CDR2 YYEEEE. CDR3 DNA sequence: TGTGCCAGCAGCTTGGGGCTGAGGGCCACTTCCAACTACGAGCAGTACTTC. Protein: CASSLGLRATSNYEQYF.

DNA for the CDR3: TGTGCCAGTAGTATAGTAGGACAGGGTCTAGGAGAAAAACTGTTTTTT. Its protein product is CASSIVGQGLGEKLFF. The chain links TRBV19 to TRBJ1-4, with 8 positions matching TRBD1. Germline-derived CDR1 and CDR2 are LNHDA and SQIVND (reference sequence). This CDR3 is 16 amino acids long. The V segment lost 1 base and the J segment 8 bases; nucleotides outside the gene matches: 9.

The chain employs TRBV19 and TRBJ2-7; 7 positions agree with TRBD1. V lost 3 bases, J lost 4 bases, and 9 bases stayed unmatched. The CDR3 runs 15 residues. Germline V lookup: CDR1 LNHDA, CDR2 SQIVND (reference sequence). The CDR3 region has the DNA TGTGCCAGTAGTATCCGGGACAGTCTGCCTTACGAGCAGTACTTC. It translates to CASSIRDSLPYEQYF.

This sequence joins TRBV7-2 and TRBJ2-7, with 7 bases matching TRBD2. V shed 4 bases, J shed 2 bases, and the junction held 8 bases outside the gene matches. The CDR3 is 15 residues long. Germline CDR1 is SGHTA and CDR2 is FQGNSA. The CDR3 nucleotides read TGTGCCAGCAGCTGGACTAGTGGAAGCGCCTACGAGCAGTACTTC. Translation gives CASSWTSGSAYEQYF.

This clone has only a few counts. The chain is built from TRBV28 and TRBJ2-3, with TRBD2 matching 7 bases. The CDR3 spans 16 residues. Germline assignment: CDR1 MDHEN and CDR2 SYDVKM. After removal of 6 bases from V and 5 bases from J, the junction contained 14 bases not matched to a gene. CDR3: CASSSSRGGVGDTQYF. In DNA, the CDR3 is TGTGCCAGCAGCTCGTCACGTGGGGGGGTCGGAGATACGCAGTATTTT.

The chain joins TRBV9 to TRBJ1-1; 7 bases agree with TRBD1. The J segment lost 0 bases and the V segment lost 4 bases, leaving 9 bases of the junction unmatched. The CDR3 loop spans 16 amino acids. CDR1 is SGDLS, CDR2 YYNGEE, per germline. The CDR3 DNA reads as TGTGCCAGCAGCCTCGGACAGGTGACTTTGAACACTGAAGCTTTCTTT. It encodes CASSLGQVTLNTEAFF.

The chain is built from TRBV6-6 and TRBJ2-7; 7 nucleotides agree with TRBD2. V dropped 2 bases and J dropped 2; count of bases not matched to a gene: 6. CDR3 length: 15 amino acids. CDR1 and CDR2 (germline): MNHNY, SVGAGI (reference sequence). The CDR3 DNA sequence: TGTGCCAGCAGTTACGGCGGGAGTTTAACCTACGAGCAGTACTTC. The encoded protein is CASSYGGSLTYEQYF.

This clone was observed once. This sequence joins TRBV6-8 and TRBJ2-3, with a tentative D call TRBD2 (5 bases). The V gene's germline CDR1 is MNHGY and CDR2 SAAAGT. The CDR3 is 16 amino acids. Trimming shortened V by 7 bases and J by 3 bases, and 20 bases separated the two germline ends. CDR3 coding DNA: TGTGCCAGCAAAACCTGCGGGCCCCAAGAGACAGATACGCAGTATTTT. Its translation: CASKTCGPQETDTQYF.

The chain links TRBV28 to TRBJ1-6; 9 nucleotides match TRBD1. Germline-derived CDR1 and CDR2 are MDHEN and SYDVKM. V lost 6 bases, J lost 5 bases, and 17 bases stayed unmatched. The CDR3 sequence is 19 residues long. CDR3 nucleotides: TGTGCCAGCAGCTCGTCCGGGACAGGGTACAAAGGGCATAATTCACCCCTCCACTTT. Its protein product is CASSSSGTGYKGHNSPLHF.

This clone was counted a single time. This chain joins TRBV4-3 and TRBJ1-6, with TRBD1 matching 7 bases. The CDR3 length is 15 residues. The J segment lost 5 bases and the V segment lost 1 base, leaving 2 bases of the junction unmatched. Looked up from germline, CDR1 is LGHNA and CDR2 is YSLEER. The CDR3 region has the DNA TGCGCCAGCAGCCAAGTCGACAGGGATAATTCACCCCTCCACTTT. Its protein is CASSQVDRDNSPLHF.

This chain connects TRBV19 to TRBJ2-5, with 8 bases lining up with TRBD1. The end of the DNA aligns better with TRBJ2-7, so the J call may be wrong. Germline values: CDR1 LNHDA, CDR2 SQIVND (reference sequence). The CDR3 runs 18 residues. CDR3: CASSIAGQGPSFLYEQYF. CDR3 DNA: TGTGCCAGTAGTATTGCTGGACAGGGACCCTCATTTCTCTACGAGCAGTACTTC.

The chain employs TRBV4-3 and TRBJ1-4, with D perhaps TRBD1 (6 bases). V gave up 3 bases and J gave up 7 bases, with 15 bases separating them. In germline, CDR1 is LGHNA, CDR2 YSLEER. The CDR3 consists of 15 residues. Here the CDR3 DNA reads TGCGCCAGCAGCCAGGCTACAGGGTATAGTGAAAAACTGTTTTTT. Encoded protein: CASSQATGYSEKLFF.

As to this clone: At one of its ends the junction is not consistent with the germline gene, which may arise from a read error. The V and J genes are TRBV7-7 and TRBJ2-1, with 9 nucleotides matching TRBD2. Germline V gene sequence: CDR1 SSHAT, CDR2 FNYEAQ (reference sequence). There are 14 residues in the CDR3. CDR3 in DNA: TGTGCTAGCAGCTGGGATAGCGGGAGCAATGAGCAGTTCTTC. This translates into CASSWDSGSNEQFF.

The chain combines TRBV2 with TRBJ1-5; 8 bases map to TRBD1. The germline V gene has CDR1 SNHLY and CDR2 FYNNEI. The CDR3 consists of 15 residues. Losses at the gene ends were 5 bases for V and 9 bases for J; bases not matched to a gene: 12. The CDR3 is CASSNRDRTLGPQHF. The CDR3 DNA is TGTGCCAGCAGTAACCGGGACAGGACCTTAGGGCCCCAGCATTTT. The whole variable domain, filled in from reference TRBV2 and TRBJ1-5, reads EPEVTQTPSHQVTQMGQEVILRCVPISNHLYFYWYRQILGQKVEFLVSFYNNEISEKSEIFDDQFSVERPDGSNFTLKIRSTKLEDSAMYFCASSNRDRTLGPQHFGDGTRLSIL.